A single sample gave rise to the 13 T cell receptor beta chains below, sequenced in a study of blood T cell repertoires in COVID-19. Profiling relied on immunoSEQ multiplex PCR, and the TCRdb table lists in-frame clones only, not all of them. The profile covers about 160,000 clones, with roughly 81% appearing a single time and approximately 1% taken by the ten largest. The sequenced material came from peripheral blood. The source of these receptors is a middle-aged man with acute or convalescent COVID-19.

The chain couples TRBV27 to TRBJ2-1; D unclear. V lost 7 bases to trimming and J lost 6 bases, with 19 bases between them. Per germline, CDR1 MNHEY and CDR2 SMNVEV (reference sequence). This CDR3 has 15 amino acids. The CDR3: CASTLSLVGVNEQFF. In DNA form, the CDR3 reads TGTGCCAGCACCCTCTCTCTAGTAGGAGTCAATGAGCAGTTCTTC.

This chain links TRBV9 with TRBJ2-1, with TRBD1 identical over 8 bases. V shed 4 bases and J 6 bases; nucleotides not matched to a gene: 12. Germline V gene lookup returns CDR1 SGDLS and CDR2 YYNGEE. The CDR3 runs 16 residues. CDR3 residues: CASSPNQGALSNEQFF. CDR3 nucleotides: TGTGCCAGCAGCCCAAACCAGGGGGCCTTATCCAATGAGCAGTTCTTC.

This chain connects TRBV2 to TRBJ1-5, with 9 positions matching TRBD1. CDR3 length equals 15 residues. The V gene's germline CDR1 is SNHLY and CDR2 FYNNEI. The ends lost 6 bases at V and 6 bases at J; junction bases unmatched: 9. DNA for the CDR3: TGTGCCAGCAGGGGGACAGGGAATGGCCGTCAGCCCCAGCATTTT. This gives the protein CASRGTGNGRQPQHF.

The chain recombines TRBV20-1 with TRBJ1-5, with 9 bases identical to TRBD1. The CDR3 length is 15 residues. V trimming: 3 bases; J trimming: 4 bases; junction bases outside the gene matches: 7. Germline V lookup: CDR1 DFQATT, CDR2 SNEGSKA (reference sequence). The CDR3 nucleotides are TGCAGTGCTAGTCGACGAGGGACAGGGAATCAGCCCCAGCATTTT. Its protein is CSASRRGTGNQPQHF.

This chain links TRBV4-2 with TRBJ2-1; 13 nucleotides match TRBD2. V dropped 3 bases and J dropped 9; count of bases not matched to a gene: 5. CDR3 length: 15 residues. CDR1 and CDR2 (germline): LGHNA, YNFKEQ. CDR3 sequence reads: CASSQGLAGPGEQFF. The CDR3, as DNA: TGTGCCAGCAGCCAGGGACTAGCGGGGCCTGGTGAGCAGTTCTTC.

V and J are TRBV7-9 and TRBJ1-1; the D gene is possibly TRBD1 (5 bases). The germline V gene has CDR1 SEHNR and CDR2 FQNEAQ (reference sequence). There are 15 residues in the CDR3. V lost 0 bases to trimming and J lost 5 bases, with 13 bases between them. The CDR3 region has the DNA TGTGCCAGCAGCTTAGCCCAGGGTCTGTTGACTGAAGCTTTCTTT. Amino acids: CASSLAQGLLTEAFF.

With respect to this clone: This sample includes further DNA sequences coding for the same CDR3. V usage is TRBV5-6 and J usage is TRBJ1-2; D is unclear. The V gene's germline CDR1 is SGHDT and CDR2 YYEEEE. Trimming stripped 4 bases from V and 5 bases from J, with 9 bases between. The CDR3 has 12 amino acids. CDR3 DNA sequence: TGTGCCAGCAGCCTTAACTCGTATGGCTACACCTTC. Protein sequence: CASSLNSYGYTF.

The CDR3 DNA reads as TGTGCCAGCAGCTTCCCAGTTGGACAGGGGCGCACAGATACGCAGTATTTT. It codes for CASSFPVGQGRTDTQYF. The chain links TRBV7-9 to TRBJ2-3, with 9 nucleotides matching TRBD1. J was trimmed by 1 base and V by 3 bases; bases with no gene match: 8. The CDR3 has 17 amino acids. Germline CDR1 and CDR2: SEHNR and FQNEAQ (reference sequence).

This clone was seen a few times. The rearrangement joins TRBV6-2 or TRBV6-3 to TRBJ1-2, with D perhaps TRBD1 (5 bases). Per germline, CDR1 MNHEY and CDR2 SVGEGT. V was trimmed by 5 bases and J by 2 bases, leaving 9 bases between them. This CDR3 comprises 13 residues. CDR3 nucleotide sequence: TGTGCCAGCAGTCAACGGACAAACTATGGCTACACCTTC. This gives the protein CASSQRTNYGYTF.

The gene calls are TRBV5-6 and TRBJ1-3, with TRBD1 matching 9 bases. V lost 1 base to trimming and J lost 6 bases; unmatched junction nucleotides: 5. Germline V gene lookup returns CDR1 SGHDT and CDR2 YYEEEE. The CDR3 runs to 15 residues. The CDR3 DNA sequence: TGTGCCAGCAGCTTGTCGGGACAGGGATTAAACACCATATATTTT. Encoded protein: CASSLSGQGLNTIYF.

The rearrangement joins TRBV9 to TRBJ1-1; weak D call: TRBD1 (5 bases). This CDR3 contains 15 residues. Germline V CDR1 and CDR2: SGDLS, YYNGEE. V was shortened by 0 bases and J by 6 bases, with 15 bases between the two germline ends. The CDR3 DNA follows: TGTGCCAGCAGCGTAGATGTTTCTCAGGGTGCTGAAGCTTTCTTT. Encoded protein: CASSVDVSQGAEAFF.

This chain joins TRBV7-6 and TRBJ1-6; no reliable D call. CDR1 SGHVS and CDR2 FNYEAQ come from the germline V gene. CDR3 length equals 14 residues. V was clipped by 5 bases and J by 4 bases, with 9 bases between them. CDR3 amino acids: CASSLDTYNSPLHF. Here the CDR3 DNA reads TGTGCCAGCAGCCTCGACACGTATAATTCACCCCTCCACTTT. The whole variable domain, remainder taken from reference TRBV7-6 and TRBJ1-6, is GAGVSQSPRYKVTKRGQDVALRCDPISGHVSLYWYRQALGQGPEFLTYFNYEAQQDKSGLPNDRFSAERPEGSISTLTIQRTEQRDSAMYRCASSLDTYNSPLHFGNGTRLTVT.

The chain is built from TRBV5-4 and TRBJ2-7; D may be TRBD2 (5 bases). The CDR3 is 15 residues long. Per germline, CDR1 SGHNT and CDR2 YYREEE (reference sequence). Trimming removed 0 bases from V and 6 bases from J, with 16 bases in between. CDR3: CASSLAQTKRSEQYF. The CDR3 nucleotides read TGTGCCAGCAGCTTGGCCCAAACTAAGCGGAGCGAGCAGTACTTC.